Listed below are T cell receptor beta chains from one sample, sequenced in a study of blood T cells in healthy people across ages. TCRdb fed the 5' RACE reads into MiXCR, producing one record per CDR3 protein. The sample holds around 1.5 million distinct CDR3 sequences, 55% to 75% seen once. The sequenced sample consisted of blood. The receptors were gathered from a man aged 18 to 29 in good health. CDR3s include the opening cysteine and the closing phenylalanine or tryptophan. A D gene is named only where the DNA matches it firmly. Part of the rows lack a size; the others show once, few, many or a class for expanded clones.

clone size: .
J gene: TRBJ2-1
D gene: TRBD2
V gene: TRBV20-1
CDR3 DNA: TGCAGTGCCCACCGACTAGCGGGAGCTCCGCTCGCCTACAATGAGCAGTTCTTC
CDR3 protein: CSAHRLAGAPLAYNEQFF

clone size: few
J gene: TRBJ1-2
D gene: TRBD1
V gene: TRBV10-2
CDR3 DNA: TGCGCCAGCAGTGAGGAACAGGGGCTAAACTATGGCTACACCTTC
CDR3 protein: CASSEEQGLNYGYTF

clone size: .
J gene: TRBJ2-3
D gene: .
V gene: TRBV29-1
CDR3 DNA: TGCAGCGTTGGTTGGGCAGGGGTGGGCACAGATACGCAGTATTTT
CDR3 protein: CSVGWAGVGTDTQYF

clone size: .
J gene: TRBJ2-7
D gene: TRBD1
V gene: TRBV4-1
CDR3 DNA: TGCGCCAGCAGCCAAGAAGTGGGACAGGGTTCCTACGAGCAGTACTTC
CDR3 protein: CASSQEVGQGSYEQYF

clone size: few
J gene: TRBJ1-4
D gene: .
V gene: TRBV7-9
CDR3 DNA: TGTGCCAGCAGCGGAATGCGGCGTGAAAAACTGTTTTTT
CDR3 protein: CASSGMRREKLFF

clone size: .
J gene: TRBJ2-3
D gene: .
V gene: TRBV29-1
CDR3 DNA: TGCAGCGTTGACGATAAAGGCCATACGCAGTATTTT
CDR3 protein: CSVDDKGHTQYF

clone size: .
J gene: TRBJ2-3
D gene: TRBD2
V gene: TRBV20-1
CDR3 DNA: TGCAGTGCTAATTCGGGGTATTCACCTAGCGGAGGCACAGATACGCAGTATTTT
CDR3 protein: CSANSGYSPSGGTDTQYF

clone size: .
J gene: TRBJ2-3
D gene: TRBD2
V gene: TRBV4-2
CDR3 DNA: TGTGCCAGCAGCCAAGATCGGACTAGCGGGAGATTTCGTACGGATACGCAGTATTTT
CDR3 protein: CASSQDRTSGRFRTDTQYF

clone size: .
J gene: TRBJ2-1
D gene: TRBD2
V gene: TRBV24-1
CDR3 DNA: TGTGCCACCAGAGGGACTACGGACAATGAGCAGTTCTTC
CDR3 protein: CATRGTTDNEQFF

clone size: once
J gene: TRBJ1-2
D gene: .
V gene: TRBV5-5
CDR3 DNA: TGTGCCAGCAGCGTGAACAGCGGTTCCTATGGCTACACCTTC
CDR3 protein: CASSVNSGSYGYTF

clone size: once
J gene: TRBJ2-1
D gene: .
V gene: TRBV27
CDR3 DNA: TGTGCCAGCGCTACTCTCCCGGGCTATTTCAATGAGCAGTTCTTC
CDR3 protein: CASATLPGYFNEQFF

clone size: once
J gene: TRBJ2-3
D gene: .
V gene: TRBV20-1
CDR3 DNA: TGCAGTGCTAGAGTCTCGGCCTCAAGGTCAGATACGCAGTATTTT
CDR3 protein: CSARVSASRSDTQYF

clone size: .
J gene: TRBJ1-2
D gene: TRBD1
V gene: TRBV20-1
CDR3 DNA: TGCAGTGCAAAGTGGACAGGCGATTATGGCTACACCTTC
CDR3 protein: CSAKWTGDYGYTF

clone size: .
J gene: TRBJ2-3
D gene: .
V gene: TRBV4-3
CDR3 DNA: TGCGCCAGCAGCCAAGTCACTCAGACCCCAGATACGCAGTATTTT
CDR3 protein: CASSQVTQTPDTQYF

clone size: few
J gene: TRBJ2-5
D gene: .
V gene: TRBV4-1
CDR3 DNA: TGCGCCAGCAGCCAAAGACTCGGGGGCTTAGAGGAGACCCAGTACTTC
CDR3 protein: CASSQRLGGLEETQYF

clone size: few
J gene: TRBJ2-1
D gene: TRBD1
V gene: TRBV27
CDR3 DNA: TGTGCCAGCAGAGGGGGCGACGACAATGAGCAGTTCTTC
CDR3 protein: CASRGGDDNEQFF